The 5 T cell receptor beta chains listed next were all sequenced from one sample in a study of technical replicates of blood from a few donors. Generated by immunoSEQ multiplex PCR, the TCRdb table keeps only in-frame clones and is missing some. This sample has roughly 70,000 clones; roughly 94% occur once, and the top ten carry approximately 0.4%. Input material: T cells isolated from PBMCs. The receptors shown here come from a human donor in good health.

This rearrangement joins TRBV7-9 to TRBJ2-3; the D gene is possibly TRBD2 (5 bases). Germline assignment: CDR1 SEHNR and CDR2 FQNEAQ (reference sequence). The germline V and J ends were trimmed by 1 base and 1 base, with 6 bases remaining between them. CDR3 length: 14 amino acids. DNA for the CDR3: TGTGCCAGCAGCTTAGTCGGGGGCACAGATACGCAGTATTTT. Translation gives CASSLVGGTDTQYF.

This rearrangement joins TRBV28 to TRBJ2-5; D not certain. The V end lost 9 bases, the J end lost 2 bases, and 4 bases lay between the germline ends. The length of the CDR3 is 10 residues. Germline V CDR1 and CDR2: MDHEN, SYDVKM. CDR3 region: CASSQETQYF. CDR3 nucleotides: TGTGCCAGTTCTCAAGAGACCCAGTACTTC. The whole variable domain, remainder taken from reference TRBV28 and TRBJ2-5, is DVKVTQSSRYLVKRTGEKVFLECVQDMDHENMFWYRQDPGLGLRLIYFSYDVKMKEKGDIPEGYSVSREKKERFSLILESASTNQTSMYLCASSQETQYFGPGTRLLVL.

This chain links TRBV10-3 with TRBJ2-2, with 13 bases identical to TRBD2. CDR1 and CDR2 (germline): ENHRY, SYGVKD. CDR3 length equals 17 residues. After removal of 5 bases from V and 3 bases from J, the junction contained 6 bases not matched to a gene. The CDR3 reads CAISTSGRAGYTGELFF. The CDR3, as DNA: TGTGCCATCAGTACTAGCGGGAGGGCTGGTTACACCGGGGAGCTGTTTTTT.

This sequence joins TRBV9 and TRBJ2-1, with D tentatively TRBD2 (6 bases). The CDR3 loop spans 15 amino acids. V was clipped by 3 bases and J by 0 bases, with 10 bases between them. Germline-derived CDR1 and CDR2 are SGDLS and YYNGEE. The CDR3 nucleotides read TGTGCCAGCAGCGGGGCGGGGAGCTCCTACAATGAGCAGTTCTTC. Protein product: CASSGAGSSYNEQFF.

The CDR3 bases are TGCGCCACCCCCCTCGCCGGGGGGGAGAGGTCCTACGAGCAGTACTTC. Protein sequence: CATPLAGGERSYEQYF. The V call is TRBV10-1, the J call TRBJ2-7, with TRBD2 matching 8 bases. CDR3 size: 16 residues. Per the germline V gene, CDR1 is WNHNN and CDR2 is SYGVQD (reference sequence). Trimming at V came to 10 bases and at J to 1 base, leaving 15 bases not matched to a gene.